Each of the 21 T cell receptor beta chains below was sequenced from the same sample in a study of blood T cell repertoires in COVID-19. The data were produced by immunoSEQ multiplex PCR, yet TCRdb's version contains in-frame clones alone and is incomplete. The data show about 310,000 clones, 90% seen once. Sequenced: PBMCs or T cells enriched from blood (not recorded which). The receptor set was obtained from a woman aged 18-29 years with acute COVID-19.

The V gene is TRBV6-5, the J gene TRBJ1-2; TRBD1 aligns across 8 bases. With V trimmed by 1 base and J by 4 bases, 2 bases remained unmatched. Germline-derived CDR1 and CDR2 are MNHEY and SVGAGI. The CDR3 spans 14 residues. The CDR3 region is CASSYFGQGYGYTF. The CDR3 coding sequence is TGTGCCAGCAGTTACTTTGGACAGGGCTATGGCTACACCTTC.

In nucleotides, the CDR3 is TGTGCCAGCAGTTACTCCGGGATTCCCGGGAACTACGAGCAGTACTTC. This translates into CASSYSGIPGNYEQYF. The genes are TRBV6-5 and TRBJ2-7, with D maybe TRBD2 (5 bases). In germline, CDR1 is MNHEY, CDR2 SVGAGI. The germline V and J ends were trimmed by 0 bases and 3 bases, with 15 bases remaining between them. This CDR3 contains 16 residues.

The chain couples TRBV27 to TRBJ1-2; 9 nucleotides match TRBD1. Germline trimming cut 3 bases from V and 8 bases from J; bases unmatched to any gene: 10. The germline V gene encodes CDR1 MNHEY and CDR2 SMNVEV (reference sequence). CDR3 length equals 15 residues. The CDR3 DNA follows: TGTGCCAGCAGTTTTGCGGGACAGGGCATTTTAGGCTACACCTTC. Protein sequence: CASSFAGQGILGYTF.

This clone was counted once. The chain has TRBV6-5 and TRBJ1-2; 7 nucleotides line up with TRBD1. The CDR3 runs to 14 residues. V was pared by 6 bases and J by 9 bases, with 13 bases of the junction left unmatched. Germline V CDR1 and CDR2: MNHEY, SVGAGI. The CDR3, as DNA: TGTGCCAGCAGGGACGTTAGGGGGCCCACTCGCTACACCTTC. Translating it yields CASRDVRGPTRYTF.

The rearrangement joins TRBV11-2 to TRBJ2-6; unclear D gene. The V gene lost 5 bases and the J gene lost 0 bases, with 14 bases spanning the gap. Germline V lookup: CDR1 SGHAT, CDR2 FQNNGV. The CDR3 is 17 amino acids. This chain's CDR3 is CASSPWRPSSGANVLTF. In DNA, the CDR3 is TGTGCCAGCAGCCCCTGGCGGCCGAGCTCTGGGGCCAACGTCCTGACTTTC.

This chain uses TRBV5-1 with TRBJ1-1; D gene ambiguous. CDR3 size: 12 residues. CDR1 and CDR2 from the germline V gene are SGHRS and YFSETQ. V lost 0 bases, J lost 4 bases, and 4 bases lay in between. The chain's CDR3 is CASSLGATEAFF. In nucleotides, the CDR3 is TGCGCCAGCAGCTTGGGAGCCACTGAAGCTTTCTTT.

This chain links TRBV6-5 with TRBJ1-4, with D maybe TRBD1 (6 bases). V lost 1 base, J lost 7 bases, and 13 bases lay in between. The germline V gene has CDR1 MNHEY and CDR2 SVGAGI. CDR3 length: 15 amino acids. The CDR3 sequence: CASSYWSGGREKLFF. The CDR3 DNA reads TGTGCCAGCAGTTACTGGTCGGGGGGGCGTGAAAAACTGTTTTTT.

The chain employs TRBV9 and TRBJ2-3; D not resolved. This CDR3 is built from 16 residues. The V end was cut by 2 bases, the J end by 1 base, with 14 bases between. The germline gives CDR1 SGDLS, CDR2 YYNGEE. In nucleotides, the CDR3 is TGTGCCAGCAGCGTGTATAGTCGAACAGGCACAGATACGCAGTATTTT. As protein: CASSVYSRTGTDTQYF.

The chain has TRBV11-2 and TRBJ2-5; 7 nucleotides align to TRBD1. Trimming cost V 5 bases and J 5 bases; bases outside gene matches: 8. The CDR3 covers 14 residues. Germline assignment: CDR1 SGHAT and CDR2 FQNNGV. The CDR3 loop reads CASSPHRGGETQYF. The DNA of the CDR3 is TGTGCCAGCAGCCCCCACAGGGGTGGGGAGACCCAGTACTTC.

This sequence joins TRBV7-9 and TRBJ2-1; D call uncertain. This CDR3 region has 12 residues. CDR1 and CDR2 from the germline V gene are SEHNR and FQNEAQ (reference sequence). Deletions cut 5 bases from V and 7 bases from J, with 9 bases between. CDR3 sequence: CASSHGWNEQFF. The CDR3 nucleotides read TGTGCCAGCAGCCACGGGTGGAATGAGCAGTTCTTC.

V and J are TRBV3-1 (or the pseudogene TRBV3-2) and TRBJ1-5, with D possibly TRBD1 on 5 matching bases. The germline gives CDR1 LGHDT, CDR2 YNNKEL (reference sequence). V was shortened by 4 bases and J by 5 bases, with 9 bases between the two germline ends. The CDR3 runs 13 residues. The CDR3 here is CASSPTEDQPQHF. In DNA, the CDR3 is TGTGCCAGCAGCCCGACAGAGGATCAGCCCCAGCATTTT.

This clone was detected once. The gene calls are TRBV5-1 and TRBJ2-1; 8 bases align to TRBD2. The CDR3 covers 17 residues. V gave up 4 bases and J gave up 6 bases; unmatched junction bases: 15. Looked up from germline, CDR1 is SGHRS and CDR2 is YFSETQ. As DNA, the CDR3 is TGCGCCAGCAGCGCTTGGGGTCGGACTAGCCGATTCAATGAGCAGTTCTTC. Protein product: CASSAWGRTSRFNEQFF.

The gene calls are TRBV6-5 and TRBJ2-7, with a tentative D call TRBD2 (5 bases). CDR1 is MNHEY, CDR2 SVGAGI, per germline. The ends were cut back, 7 bases at V and 3 bases at J, with 13 bases in the middle. The CDR3 totals 13 residues. The CDR3 bases are TGTGCCAGCATTCGAGGGAGCCGCTACGAGCAGTACTTC. It yields the protein CASIRGSRYEQYF.

The rearrangement uses TRBV28 and TRBJ1-5; TRBD1 aligns across 10 bases. This CDR3 has 14 residues. V trimming: 6 bases; J trimming: 7 bases; junction bases outside the gene matches: 6. CDR1 and CDR2 (germline): MDHEN, SYDVKM. Written as DNA, the CDR3 is TGTGCCAGCAGACGAGGACAGGGGGGACAGCCCCAGCATTTT. Amino acids: CASRRGQGGQPQHF.

The chain employs TRBV2 and TRBJ1-1, with D unclear. The CDR3 consists of 14 residues. Germline CDR1 reads SNHLY; CDR2 reads FYNNEI. The V and J ends lost 3 bases and 1 base respectively, with 9 bases between them. The CDR3 sequence is CASSDSRQNTEAFF. CDR3 DNA: TGTGCCAGCAGTGATAGCCGCCAGAACACTGAAGCTTTCTTT.

The chain combines TRBV7-2 with TRBJ2-2; D is undetermined. CDR1 and CDR2 (germline): SGHTA, FQGNSA. Deletions cut 3 bases from V and 7 bases from J, with 6 bases between. CDR3 size: 12 residues. CDR3 residues: CASSFPGGELFF. The CDR3 DNA sequence: TGTGCCAGCAGCTTCCCCGGCGGGGAGCTGTTTTTT.

J is TRBJ2-5 and V is TRBV28, with a possible D match to TRBD2 (6 bases). Germline-derived CDR1 and CDR2 are MDHEN and SYDVKM. Trimming removed 3 bases at V and 3 bases at J, with 17 bases between. The CDR3 sequence is 16 residues long. CDR3 bases: TGTGCCAGCAGTTTGGTCGGGAGTTCGGGAAAAGAGACCCAGTACTTC. It codes for CASSLVGSSGKETQYF. Complete variable domain (other parts from reference TRBV28 and TRBJ2-5): DVKVTQSSRYLVKRTGEKVFLECVQDMDHENMFWYRQDPGLGLRLIYFSYDVKMKEKGDIPEGYSVSREKKERFSLILESASTNQTSMYLCASSLVGSSGKETQYFGPGTRLLVL.

The V and J genes are TRBV24-1 and TRBJ2-3; weak D call: TRBD1 (6 bases). Germline V gene sequence: CDR1 KGHDR, CDR2 SFDVKD. V was shortened by 4 bases and J by 4 bases, with 11 bases between the two germline ends. The CDR3 loop spans 14 amino acids. The CDR3 coding sequence is TGTGCCACCAGTGAGGCCTACAGGGCAGATACGCAGTATTTT. Translation gives CATSEAYRADTQYF.

This clone has only one observation. The V call is TRBV19, the J call TRBJ1-6; D remains unclear. Per the germline V gene, CDR1 is LNHDA and CDR2 is SQIVND (reference sequence). V was shortened by 1 base and J by 9 bases, with 10 bases between the two germline ends. The CDR3 runs to 14 residues. This CDR3 is CASSIGSLSSPLHF. The CDR3 DNA reads TGTGCCAGTAGTATAGGGAGTCTGAGTTCACCCCTCCACTTT.

CDR3 region: CASSPGQGDNSPLHF. The CDR3 region has the DNA TGTGCCAGCAGTCCCGGACAGGGGGATAATTCACCCCTCCACTTT. The chain is built from TRBV27 and TRBJ1-6, with 10 bases identical to TRBD1. Unmatched junction bases numbered 3, after V lost 5 bases and J lost 5 bases. The CDR3 contains 15 residues. Germline CDR1 is MNHEY and CDR2 is SMNVEV (reference sequence).

On this clone itself: The sample carries other DNA sequences with the same CDR3. The J gene is TRBJ1-1, the V gene TRBV7-9, with no clear D. The CDR3 contains 14 residues. V lost 1 base and J 1 base, leaving 7 bases between the germline ends. Germline CDR1 SEHNR, CDR2 FQNEAQ (reference sequence). In DNA, the CDR3 is TGTGCCAGCAGCTTAGTAAGAGGGAACACTGAAGCTTTCTTT. Translating it yields CASSLVRGNTEAFF.